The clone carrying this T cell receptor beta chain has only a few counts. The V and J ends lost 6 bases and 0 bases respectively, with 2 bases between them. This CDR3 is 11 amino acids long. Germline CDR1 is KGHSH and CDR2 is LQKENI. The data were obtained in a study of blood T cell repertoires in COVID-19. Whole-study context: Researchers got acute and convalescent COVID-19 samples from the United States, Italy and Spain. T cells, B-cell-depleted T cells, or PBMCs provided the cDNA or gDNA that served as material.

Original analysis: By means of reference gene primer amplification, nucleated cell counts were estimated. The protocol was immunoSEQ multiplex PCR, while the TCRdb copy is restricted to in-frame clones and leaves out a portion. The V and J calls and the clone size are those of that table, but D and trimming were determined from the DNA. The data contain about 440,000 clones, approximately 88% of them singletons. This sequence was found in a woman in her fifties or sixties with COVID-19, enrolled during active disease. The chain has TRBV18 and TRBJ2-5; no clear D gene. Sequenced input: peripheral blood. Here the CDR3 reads CASSDQETQYF. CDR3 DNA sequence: TGTGCCAGCTCCGACCAAGAGACCCAGTACTTC.